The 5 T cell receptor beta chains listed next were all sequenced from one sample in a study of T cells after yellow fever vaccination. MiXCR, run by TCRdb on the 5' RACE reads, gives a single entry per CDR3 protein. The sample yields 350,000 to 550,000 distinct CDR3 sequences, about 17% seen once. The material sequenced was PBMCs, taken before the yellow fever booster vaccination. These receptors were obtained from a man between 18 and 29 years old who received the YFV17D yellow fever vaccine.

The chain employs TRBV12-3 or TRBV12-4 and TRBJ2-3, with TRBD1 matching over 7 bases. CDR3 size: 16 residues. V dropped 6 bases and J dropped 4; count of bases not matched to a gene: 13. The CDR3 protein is CASSSIPQQGADTQYF. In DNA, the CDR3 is TGTGCCAGCAGCAGTATACCTCAGCAGGGGGCAGATACGCAGTATTTT.

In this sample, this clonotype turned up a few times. CDR3 residues: CATSRAGGLEETQYF. The CDR3 DNA is TGTGCCACCAGCAGGGCGGGGGGATTAGAAGAGACCCAGTACTTC. The chain combines TRBV15 with TRBJ2-5; the match to TRBD2 covers 8 bases. CDR3 length: 15 residues. Germline CDR1 LNHNV, CDR2 YYDKDF (reference sequence). The trim removed 3 bases at V and 3 bases at J, leaving 6 bases unmatched.

The CDR3 region is CASSQDWINTEAFF. The CDR3 DNA follows: TGCGCCAGCAGCCAAGATTGGATTAACACTGAAGCTTTCTTT. The V call is TRBV4-3, the J call TRBJ1-1; D is ambiguous. With 0 bases removed from V and 2 bases from J, the gap between germline ends came to 7 bases. This CDR3 is 14 amino acids long. The germline V gene encodes CDR1 LGHNA and CDR2 YSLEER.

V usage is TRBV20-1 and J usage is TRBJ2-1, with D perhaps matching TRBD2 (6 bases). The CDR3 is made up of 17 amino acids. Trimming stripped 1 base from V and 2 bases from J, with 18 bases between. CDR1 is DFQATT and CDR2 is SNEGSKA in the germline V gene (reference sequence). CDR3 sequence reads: CSARAGLIGRTYNEQFF. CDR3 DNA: TGCAGTGCTAGAGCGGGACTCATAGGCCGGACCTACAATGAGCAGTTCTTC.

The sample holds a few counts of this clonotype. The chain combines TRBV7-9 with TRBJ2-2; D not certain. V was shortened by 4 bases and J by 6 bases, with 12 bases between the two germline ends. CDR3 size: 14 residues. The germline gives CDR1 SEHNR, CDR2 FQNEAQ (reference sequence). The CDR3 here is CASSSTVGSGELFF. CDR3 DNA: TGTGCCAGCAGCTCCACTGTAGGGTCCGGGGAGCTGTTTTTT.